The text below deals with one TCR beta chain. Its specificity is unknown. This sample was included in a study of OX40 agonist ivuxolimab in advanced cancers. Study-wide background: Patients took ivuxolimab, an agonistic anti-OX40 (CD134) antibody. Points from the study as a whole: Patients with a partial response at 0.1-3.0 mg/kg had among the lowest clonal expansion.

Assay used: immunoSEQ multiplex PCR; TCRdb lists only in-frame clones, some missing. The sample has roughly 80,000 clones, approximately 79% seen once; the top ten hold over 5%. The CDR3 loop spans 17 amino acids. Germline trimming cut 2 bases from V and 1 base from J; bases unmatched to any gene: 6. Germline CDR1 is SGHVS and CDR2 is FQNEAQ. Sequencing was performed on CD4+ or CD8+ T cells sorted from blood, taken in a trial of the OX40 agonist ivuxolimab. This sequence originates from an adult with an advanced solid tumor such as melanoma, head and neck, liver or kidney cancer. The rearrangement uses TRBV7-8 and TRBJ2-5, with 11 bases matching TRBD2. CDR3 sequence: CASSLHSSGGLQETQYF. The CDR3 region has the DNA TGTGCCAGCAGCTTACATTCTAGCGGGGGGCTCCAAGAGACCCAGTACTTC.